What follows is one T cell receptor (beta chain) and its context. The table came from immunoSEQ multiplex PCR; TCRdb's copy has only in-frame clones and leaves some out. This sample has roughly 150,000 clones, with about 88% found just once. The data were taken from a study of cytomegalovirus exposure and HLA in healthy donors. Study overall: Later analysis reported that the 130 or so validation repertoires shared the platform of the roughly 700 first-cohort repertoires.

Trimming stripped 3 bases from V and 7 bases from J, with 15 bases between. The germline CDR1 and CDR2 sequences are MDHEN and SYDVKM. This CDR3 has 14 amino acids. The source is a woman between 18 and 29 years old in good health and CMV-seronegative. Sequenced material: PBMCs. V usage is TRBV28 and J usage is TRBJ1-1; no reliable D call. The CDR3 loop is CASSFERSRIEAFF. The CDR3 DNA follows: TGTGCCAGCAGTTTCGAGAGGAGTAGGATTGAAGCTTTCTTT.